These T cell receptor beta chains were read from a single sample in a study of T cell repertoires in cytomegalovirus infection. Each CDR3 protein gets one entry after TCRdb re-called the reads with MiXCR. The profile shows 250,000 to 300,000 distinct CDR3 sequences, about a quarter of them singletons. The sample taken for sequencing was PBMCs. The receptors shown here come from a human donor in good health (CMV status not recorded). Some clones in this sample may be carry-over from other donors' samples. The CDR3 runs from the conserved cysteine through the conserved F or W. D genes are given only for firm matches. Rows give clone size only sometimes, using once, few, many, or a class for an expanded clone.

CDR3: CAIRQGGDEQYF; DNA: TGTGCCATCAGACAGGGCGGGGACGAGCAGTACTTC; J: TRBJ2-7; V: TRBV10-3; D: .; size: .
CDR3: CSAKYYEQYF; DNA: TGCAGTGCTAAATACTACGAGCAGTACTTC; J: TRBJ2-7; V: TRBV20-1; D: .; size: .
CDR3: CASTPLAGVVYNEQFF; DNA: TGTGCCAGCACCCCCCTAGCGGGAGTGGTTTACAATGAGCAGTTCTTC; J: TRBJ2-1; V: TRBV7-2; D: TRBD2; size: many
CDR3: CASSLAGTIGIEAFF; DNA: TGTGCCAGCAGCCTCGCCGGGACGATTGGGATTGAAGCTTTCTTT; J: TRBJ1-1; V: TRBV7-6; D: .; size: .
CDR3: CASSPRGTAGANVLTF; DNA: TGTGCCAGCAGCCCGAGAGGGACAGCTGGGGCCAACGTCCTGACTTTC; J: TRBJ2-6; V: TRBV7-2; D: TRBD1; size: many
CDR3: CASSLGAGGINEQFF; DNA: TGTGCCAGCAGCTTGGGAGCGGGAGGAATTAATGAGCAGTTCTTC; J: TRBJ2-1; V: TRBV7-9; D: TRBD2; size: many
CDR3: CASSPRQGRGTEAFF; DNA: TGTGCCAGCAGTCCCAGACAGGGAAGAGGCACTGAAGCTTTCTTT; J: TRBJ1-1; V: TRBV28; D: TRBD1; size: .
CDR3: CASSLGSSVNEQFF; DNA: TGTGCCAGCAGCTTAGGATCTAGCGTCAATGAGCAGTTCTTC; J: TRBJ2-1; V: TRBV7-2; D: .; size: many
CDR3: CASSPLGTQNHEQYF; DNA: TGTGCCAGCAGTCCCCTCGGGACACAGAACCACGAGCAGTACTTC; J: TRBJ2-7; V: TRBV28; D: .; size: many
CDR3: CASRRGTQYF; DNA: TGTGCCAGCCGAAGGGGTACGCAGTATTTT; J: TRBJ2-3; V: TRBV28; D: .; size: once